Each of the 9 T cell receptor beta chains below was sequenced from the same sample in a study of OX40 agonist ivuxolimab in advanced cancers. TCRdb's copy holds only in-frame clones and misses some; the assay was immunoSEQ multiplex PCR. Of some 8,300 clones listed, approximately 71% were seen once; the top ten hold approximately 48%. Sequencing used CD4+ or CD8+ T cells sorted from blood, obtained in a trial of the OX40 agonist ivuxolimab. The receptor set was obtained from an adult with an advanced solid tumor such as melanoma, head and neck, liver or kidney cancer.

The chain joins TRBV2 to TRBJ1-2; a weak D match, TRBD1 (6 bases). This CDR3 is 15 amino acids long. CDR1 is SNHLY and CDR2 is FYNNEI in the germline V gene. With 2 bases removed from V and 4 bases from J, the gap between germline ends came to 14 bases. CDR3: CASSEKGGGFYGYTF. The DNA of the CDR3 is TGTGCCAGCAGTGAAAAGGGGGGAGGGTTCTATGGCTACACCTTC. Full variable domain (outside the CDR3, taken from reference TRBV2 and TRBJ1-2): EPEVTQTPSHQVTQMGQEVILRCVPISNHLYFYWYRQILGQKVEFLVSFYNNEISEKSEIFDDQFSVERPDGSNFTLKIRSTKLEDSAMYFCASSEKGGGFYGYTFGSGTRLTVV.

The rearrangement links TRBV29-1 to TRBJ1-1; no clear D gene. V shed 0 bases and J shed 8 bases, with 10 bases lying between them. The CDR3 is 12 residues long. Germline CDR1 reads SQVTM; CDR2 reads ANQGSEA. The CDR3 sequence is CSVEEKAAEAFF. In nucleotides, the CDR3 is TGCAGCGTTGAAGAAAAGGCAGCAGAAGCTTTCTTT.

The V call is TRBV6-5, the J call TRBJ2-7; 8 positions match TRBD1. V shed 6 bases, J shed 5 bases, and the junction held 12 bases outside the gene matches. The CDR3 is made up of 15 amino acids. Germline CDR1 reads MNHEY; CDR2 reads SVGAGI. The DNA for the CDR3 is TGTGCCAGCAGCCCCGCCCCCGACAGGGGCCACGAGCAGTACTTC. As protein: CASSPAPDRGHEQYF.

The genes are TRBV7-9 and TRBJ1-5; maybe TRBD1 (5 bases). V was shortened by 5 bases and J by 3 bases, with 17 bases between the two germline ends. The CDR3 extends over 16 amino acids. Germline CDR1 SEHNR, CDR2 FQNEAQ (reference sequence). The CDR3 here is CASSPRGGGDNQPQHF. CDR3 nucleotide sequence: TGTGCCAGCAGCCCCCGGGGGGGAGGGGACAATCAGCCCCAGCATTTT.

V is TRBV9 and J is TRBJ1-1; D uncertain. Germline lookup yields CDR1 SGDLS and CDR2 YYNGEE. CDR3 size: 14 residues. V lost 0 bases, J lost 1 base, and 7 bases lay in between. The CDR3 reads CASSVGTANTEAFF. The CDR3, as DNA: TGTGCCAGCAGCGTAGGAACAGCGAACACTGAAGCTTTCTTT.

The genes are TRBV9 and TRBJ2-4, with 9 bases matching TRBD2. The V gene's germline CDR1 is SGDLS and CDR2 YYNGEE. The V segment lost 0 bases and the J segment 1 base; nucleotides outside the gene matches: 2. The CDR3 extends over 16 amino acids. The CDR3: CASSVGGGVAKNIQYF. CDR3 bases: TGTGCCAGCAGCGTAGGCGGGGGGGTTGCCAAAAACATTCAGTACTTC.

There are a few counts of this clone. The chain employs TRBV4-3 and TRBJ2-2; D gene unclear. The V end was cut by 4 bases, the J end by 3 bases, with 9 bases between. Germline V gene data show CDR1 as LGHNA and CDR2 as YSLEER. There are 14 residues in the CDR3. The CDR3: CASSLGRYTGELFF. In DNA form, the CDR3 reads TGCGCCAGCAGCCTTGGACGGTACACCGGGGAGCTGTTTTTT.

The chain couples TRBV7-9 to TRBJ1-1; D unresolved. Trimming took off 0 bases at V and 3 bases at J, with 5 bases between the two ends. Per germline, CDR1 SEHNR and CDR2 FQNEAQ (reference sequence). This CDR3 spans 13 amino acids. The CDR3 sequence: CASSLALDTEAFF. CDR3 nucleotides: TGTGCCAGCAGCTTAGCGCTTGACACTGAAGCTTTCTTT.

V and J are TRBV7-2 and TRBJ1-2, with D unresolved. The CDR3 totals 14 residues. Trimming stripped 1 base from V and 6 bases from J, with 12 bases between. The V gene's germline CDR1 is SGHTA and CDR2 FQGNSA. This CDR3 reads CASSLEGYGDGYTF. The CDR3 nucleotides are TGTGCCAGCAGCTTAGAAGGGTATGGCGATGGCTACACCTTC. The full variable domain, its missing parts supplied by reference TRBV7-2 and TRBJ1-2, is GAGVSQSPSNKVTEKGKDVELRCDPISGHTALYWYRQSLGQGLEFLIYFQGNSAPDKSGLPSDRFSAERTGGSVSTLTIQRTQQEDSAVYLCASSLEGYGDGYTFGSGTRLTVV.